The 28 T cell receptor beta chains presented below share a single source sample, sequenced in a study of blood T cell repertoires in COVID-19. Using immunoSEQ multiplex PCR, the repertoire was profiled, and TCRdb retains in-frame clones only, with some absent. The sample holds 150,000 to 200,000 clones; 84% are singletons and the top ten take 3% to 3.5%. The sample comprised PBMCs or T cells enriched from blood (not recorded which). Receptors originate from a woman aged 25 to 39 who had been exposed to COVID-19.

With respect to this clone: This sample also contains other DNA sequences that code for the same CDR3. The CDR3 loop reads CASSQVGGDGYTF. The CDR3 DNA is TGTGCCAGCAGCCAAGTCGGAGGGGACGGCTACACCTTC. The chain joins TRBV3-1 (or the pseudogene TRBV3-2) to TRBJ1-2; weak D call: TRBD1 (5 bases). V was trimmed by 1 base and J by 8 bases, leaving 11 bases between them. Germline CDR1 reads LGHDT; CDR2 reads YNNKEL (reference sequence). This CDR3 has 13 residues.

The V call is TRBV5-5, the J call TRBJ2-1, with D possibly being TRBD2 (6 bases). Germline CDR1 is SGHKS and CDR2 is YYEKEE (reference sequence). V was cut by 4 bases and J by 5 bases, with 16 bases left in between. The CDR3 has 15 amino acids. CDR3 region: CASSELRGLNNEQFF. The CDR3 region has the DNA TGTGCCAGCAGCGAGCTAAGGGGACTGAACAATGAGCAGTTCTTC.

The chain joins TRBV4-1 to TRBJ2-3, with D tentatively TRBD1 (6 bases). Per the germline V gene, CDR1 is MGHRA and CDR2 is YSYEKL. CDR3 size: 15 residues. Between the trimmed V and J ends, which lost 0 bases and 4 bases, there was a span of 11 bases. The CDR3 region is CASSQEAGAPDTQYF. For the CDR3, the DNA is TGCGCCAGCAGCCAAGAGGCAGGGGCCCCAGATACGCAGTATTTT.

The chain employs TRBV3-1 (or the pseudogene TRBV3-2) and TRBJ2-1, with 7 nucleotides matching TRBD1. This CDR3 has 16 residues. After removal of 3 bases from V and 10 bases from J, the junction contained 15 bases not matched to a gene. Germline V gene lookup returns CDR1 LGHDT and CDR2 YNNKEL (reference sequence). CDR3 sequence (DNA): TGTGCCAGCAGCCATACAGACAGGGTTTACCGGAGAGAGCAGTTCTTC. It encodes CASSHTDRVYRREQFF.

This chain links TRBV6-1 with TRBJ1-1; perhaps TRBD1 as D (5 bases). Germline V CDR1 and CDR2: MNHNS, SASEGT. Trimming cost V 2 bases and J 1 base, with 17 bases left between them. The CDR3 runs to 17 residues. The CDR3 DNA reads as TGTGCCAGCAGTGAAAATGAGGAGACAGACTGGAACACTGAAGCTTTCTTT. Translated: CASSENEETDWNTEAFF.

The chain uses TRBV11-2 and TRBJ2-3; TRBD2 matches 10 bases. Unmatched junction bases numbered 2, after V lost 1 base and J lost 1 base. The CDR3 covers 16 residues. Germline values: CDR1 SGHAT, CDR2 FQNNGV. As DNA, the CDR3 is TGTGCCAGCAGCTTAGGACTAGCGGGCGGCACAGATACGCAGTATTTT. Its protein product is CASSLGLAGGTDTQYF. The whole variable domain, filled in from reference TRBV11-2 and TRBJ2-3, reads EAGVAQSPRYKIIEKRQSVAFWCNPISGHATLYWYQQILGQGPKLLIQFQNNGVVDDSQLPKDRFSAERLKGVDSTLKIQPAKLEDSAVYLCASSLGLAGGTDTQYFGPGTRLTVL.

The CDR3 loop is CASSLGPTVNQPQHF. In DNA form, the CDR3 reads TGCGCCAGCAGCTTGGGTCCGACAGTGAATCAGCCCCAGCATTTT. V usage is TRBV5-1 and J usage is TRBJ1-5; a weak D match, TRBD1 (5 bases). The CDR3 is 15 amino acids. Germline CDR1 is SGHRS and CDR2 is YFSETQ. V was clipped by 0 bases and J by 4 bases, with 11 bases between them.

The V and J genes are TRBV29-1 and TRBJ1-2, with D perhaps matching TRBD1 (5 bases). Trimming cost V 7 bases and J 0 bases, with 9 bases left between them. The CDR3 runs to 12 residues. Germline CDR1 and CDR2: SQVTM and ANQGSEA. CDR3: CSAGGPNYGYTF. CDR3 bases: TGCAGCGCCGGGGGTCCTAACTATGGCTACACCTTC.

V is TRBV5-1 and J is TRBJ1-4; TRBD1 aligns across 11 bases. The CDR3 totals 17 residues. V shed 5 bases and J 3 bases; nucleotides not matched to a gene: 9. CDR1 is SGHRS, CDR2 YFSETQ, per germline. CDR3 loop: CASRQGQGAFANEKLFF. The CDR3 DNA follows: TGCGCCAGCAGACAAGGACAGGGGGCCTTCGCTAATGAAAAACTGTTTTTT.

This chain links TRBV5-4 with TRBJ1-3; 7 nucleotides align to TRBD1. This CDR3 comprises 15 residues. In germline, CDR1 is SGHNT, CDR2 YYREEE (reference sequence). Germline trimming cut 4 bases from V and 0 bases from J; bases unmatched to any gene: 4. The CDR3 DNA is TGTGCCAGCAGCCCGGGACAGAGCTCTGGAAACACCATATATTTT. It codes for CASSPGQSSGNTIYF.

This clone was picked up a small number of times. V and J are TRBV4-1 and TRBJ2-7, with 7 bases identical to TRBD2. CDR3 size: 14 residues. From germline, CDR1 is MGHRA and CDR2 YSYEKL. Trimming cost V 2 bases and J 6 bases; bases outside gene matches: 7. DNA of the CDR3: TGCGCCAGCAGCCAACCCGGGACTAAAAGCGAGCAGTACTTC. As protein: CASSQPGTKSEQYF.

This clone appeared a single time. V usage is TRBV2 and J usage is TRBJ2-5; 10 bases fit TRBD2. Germline V gene sequence: CDR1 SNHLY, CDR2 FYNNEI. CDR3 length: 14 amino acids. V dropped 7 bases and J dropped 4; count of bases not matched to a gene: 6. In nucleotides, the CDR3 is TGTGCCAGCATTAGCGGGGGGTTCCGAGAGACCCAGTACTTC. As protein: CASISGGFRETQYF.

V gene TRBV19 combines with J gene TRBJ2-1; D is unresolved. V dropped 4 bases and J dropped 7 bases, with 11 bases sitting between them. Germline V CDR1 and CDR2: LNHDA, SQIVND (reference sequence). The CDR3 spans 13 residues. The DNA of the CDR3 is TGTGCCAGTAGTACACTCGGTTGGAATGAGCAGTTCTTC. It yields the protein CASSTLGWNEQFF.

This sequence joins TRBV7-3 and TRBJ1-2; D is possibly TRBD1 (6 bases). Trimming shortened V by 5 bases and J by 3 bases, and 13 bases separated the two germline ends. The CDR3 extends over 14 amino acids. The germline CDR1 and CDR2 sequences are SGHTA and FQGTGA. CDR3 amino acids: CASSLDSQYYGYTF. In DNA form, the CDR3 reads TGTGCCAGCAGCCTGGACAGCCAATACTATGGCTACACCTTC.

DNA of the CDR3: TGTGCCAGCAGCAAAGGTACAGGGTGGTTATATACTGAAGCTTTCTTT. This translates into CASSKGTGWLYTEAFF. This chain uses TRBV21-1 with TRBJ1-1; the D segment call TRBD1 is taken from the table without a DNA check. TRBV21-1 is shown as a pseudogene. The CDR3 runs 16 residues.

The table lists this clone with a count of one. This sequence joins TRBV12-3 or TRBV12-4 and TRBJ2-7, with a possible D match to TRBD1 (6 bases). Trimming pared 2 bases from V and 6 bases from J, leaving 8 bases between. There are 12 residues in the CDR3. The CDR3, as DNA: TGTGCCAGCAGTTTACTAGGGGGCGAGCAGTACTTC. This codes for CASSLLGGEQYF.

This chain's CDR3 is CASSLSRQNGETQYF. The CDR3 DNA reads as TGTGCCAGCAGTTTATCCCGACAGAATGGGGAGACCCAGTACTTC. The genes are TRBV27 and TRBJ2-5; D is possibly TRBD1 (5 bases). The CDR3 runs to 15 residues. Germline CDR1 MNHEY, CDR2 SMNVEV (reference sequence). The V end was cut by 0 bases, the J end by 5 bases, with 13 bases between.

CDR3 nucleotide sequence: TGTGCCAGCAGCTTAGTCGAGTACTCCACAGATACGCAGTATTTT. Amino acid sequence: CASSLVEYSTDTQYF. The genes are TRBV7-2 and TRBJ2-3; no clear D gene. V shed 1 base and J shed 2 bases, with 10 bases lying between them. The CDR3 covers 15 residues. Germline V lookup: CDR1 SGHTA, CDR2 FQGNSA.

The J gene is TRBJ2-7, the V gene TRBV18; the D is unclear. The germline gives CDR1 KGHSH, CDR2 LQKENI. Trimming stripped 3 bases from V and 4 bases from J, with 7 bases between. This CDR3 comprises 12 residues. CDR3 protein: CASSPAEYEQYF. In DNA, the CDR3 is TGTGCCAGCTCACCGGCGGAGTACGAGCAGTACTTC. The variable domain in full, completed from reference TRBV18 and TRBJ2-7, reads NAGVMQNPRHLVRRRGQEARLRCSPMKGHSHVYWYRQLPEEGLKFMVYLQKENIIDESGMPKERFSAEFPKEGPSILRIQQVVRGDSAAYFCASSPAEYEQYFGPGTRLTVT.

The gene calls are TRBV6-2 or TRBV6-3 and TRBJ1-2; D is undetermined. The V end was cut by 4 bases, the J end by 1 base, with 7 bases between. The CDR3 is 13 residues long. CDR1 and CDR2 (germline): MNHEY, SVGEGT. The CDR3 DNA follows: TGTGCCAGCAGTTTACAGATTAACTATGGCTACACCTTC. Translated, it gives CASSLQINYGYTF.

This rearrangement joins TRBV27 to TRBJ1-6; D is perhaps TRBD1 (6 bases). The CDR3 contains 15 residues. Trimming removed 10 bases from V and 2 bases from J, with 15 bases in between. Germline assignment: CDR1 MNHEY and CDR2 SMNVEV (reference sequence). CDR3 region: CANTVQGTYNSPLHF. The CDR3 coding sequence is TGTGCCAACACCGTACAGGGCACCTATAATTCACCCCTCCACTTT.

This rearrangement joins TRBV7-9 to TRBJ2-5; 7 bases line up with TRBD2. Germline V CDR1 and CDR2: SEHNR, FQNEAQ (reference sequence). CDR3 length equals 13 residues. Losses at the gene ends were 5 bases for V and 4 bases for J; bases not matched to a gene: 4. CDR3 sequence reads: CASSRTSGETQYF. The CDR3, as DNA: TGTGCCAGCAGCAGGACTAGTGGAGAGACCCAGTACTTC.

Here the CDR3 reads CASSLAGGSYEQYF. The DNA for the CDR3 is TGCGCCAGCAGCTTAGCAGGGGGCTCCTACGAGCAGTACTTC. The chain uses TRBV5-1 and TRBJ2-7, with 7 bases that match TRBD1. The J segment lost 0 bases and the V segment lost 2 bases, leaving 2 bases of the junction unmatched. The CDR3 loop spans 14 amino acids. Per the germline V gene, CDR1 is SGHRS and CDR2 is YFSETQ.

The chain recombines TRBV4-1 with TRBJ1-1, with TRBD1 identical over 7 bases. CDR3 length: 16 residues. The trim removed 3 bases at V and 4 bases at J, leaving 11 bases unmatched. CDR1 and CDR2 (germline): MGHRA, YSYEKL. For the CDR3, the DNA is TGCGCCAGCAGCCAGATCCAGGGCAGGGGGGCCACTGAAGCTTTCTTT. Translation gives CASSQIQGRGATEAFF.

This sequence joins TRBV5-4 and TRBJ2-1; D is unclear. This CDR3 contains 15 residues. The V end was cut by 4 bases, the J end by 2 bases, with 13 bases between. The germline V gene has CDR1 SGHNT and CDR2 YYREEE (reference sequence). CDR3 sequence reads: CASSREFGAYNEQFF. The CDR3 bases are TGTGCCAGCAGCCGAGAATTTGGTGCCTACAATGAGCAGTTCTTC.

V gene TRBV6-2 or TRBV6-3 combines with J gene TRBJ1-2; the D is unclear. The CDR3 extends over 12 amino acids. V lost 3 bases, J lost 0 bases, and 2 bases lay in between. Germline values: CDR1 MNHEY, CDR2 SVGEGT. DNA for the CDR3: TGTGCCAGCAGTTATACTAACTATGGCTACACCTTC. The encoded protein is CASSYTNYGYTF.

The rearrangement joins TRBV12-3 or TRBV12-4 to TRBJ1-6; D is ambiguous. Trimming took 8 bases from V and 5 from J, leaving 10 bases between them. The length of the CDR3 is 13 residues. In DNA, the CDR3 is TGTGCCAGCTCATCACAGCATAATTCACCCCTCCACTTT. It yields the protein CASSSQHNSPLHF.

The chain employs TRBV7-8 and TRBJ1-1, with TRBD1 identical over 8 bases. Germline CDR1 and CDR2: SGHVS and FQNEAQ. The CDR3 is made up of 14 amino acids. V lost 5 bases to trimming and J lost 6 bases; unmatched junction nucleotides: 8. CDR3 loop: CASSARQGRAEAFF. The CDR3 nucleotides read TGTGCCAGCAGCGCCCGACAGGGGAGGGCTGAAGCTTTCTTT.